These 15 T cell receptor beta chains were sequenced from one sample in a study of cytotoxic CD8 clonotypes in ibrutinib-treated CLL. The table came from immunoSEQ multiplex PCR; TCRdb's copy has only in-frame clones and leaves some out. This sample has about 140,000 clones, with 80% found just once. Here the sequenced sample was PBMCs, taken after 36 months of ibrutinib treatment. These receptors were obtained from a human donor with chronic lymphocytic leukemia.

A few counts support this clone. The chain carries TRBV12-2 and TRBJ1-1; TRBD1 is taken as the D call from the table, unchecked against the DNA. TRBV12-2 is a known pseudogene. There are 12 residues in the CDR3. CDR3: CASQGGGSEAFF. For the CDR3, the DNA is TGTGCAAGTCAAGGGGGCGGCTCTGAAGCTTTCTTT.

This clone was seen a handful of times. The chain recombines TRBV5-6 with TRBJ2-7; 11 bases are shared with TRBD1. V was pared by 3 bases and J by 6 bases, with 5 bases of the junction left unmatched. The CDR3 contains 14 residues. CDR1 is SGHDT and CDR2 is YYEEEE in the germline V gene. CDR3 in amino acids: CASSWGTGGTEQYF. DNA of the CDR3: TGTGCCAGCAGCTGGGGGACAGGGGGAACCGAGCAGTACTTC.

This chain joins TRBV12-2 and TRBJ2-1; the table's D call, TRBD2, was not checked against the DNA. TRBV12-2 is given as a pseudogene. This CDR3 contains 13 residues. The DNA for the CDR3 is TGTGGACCCGGGCGGGGGGCCTACAATGAGCAGTTCTTC. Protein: CGPGRGAYNEQFF.

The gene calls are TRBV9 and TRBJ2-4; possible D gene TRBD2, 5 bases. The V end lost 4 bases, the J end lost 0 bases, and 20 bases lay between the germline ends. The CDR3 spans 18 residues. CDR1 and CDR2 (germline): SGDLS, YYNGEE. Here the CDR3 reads CASSRHEGSGVAKNIQYF. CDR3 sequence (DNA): TGTGCCAGCAGCCGTCACGAGGGTTCGGGTGTAGCCAAAAACATTCAGTACTTC.

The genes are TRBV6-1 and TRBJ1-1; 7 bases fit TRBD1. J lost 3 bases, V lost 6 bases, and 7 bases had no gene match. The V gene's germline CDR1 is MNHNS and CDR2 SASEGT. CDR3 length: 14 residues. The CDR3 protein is CASRDRLLYTEAFF. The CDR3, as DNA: TGTGCCAGCAGGGACAGGTTGCTTTACACTGAAGCTTTCTTT.

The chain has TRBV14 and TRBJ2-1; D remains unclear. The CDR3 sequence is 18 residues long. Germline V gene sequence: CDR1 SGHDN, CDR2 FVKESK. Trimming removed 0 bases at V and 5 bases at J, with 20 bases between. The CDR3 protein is CASSQDLPWAGTNNEQFF. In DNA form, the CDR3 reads TGTGCCAGCAGCCAAGATTTGCCCTGGGCAGGTACGAACAATGAGCAGTTCTTC.

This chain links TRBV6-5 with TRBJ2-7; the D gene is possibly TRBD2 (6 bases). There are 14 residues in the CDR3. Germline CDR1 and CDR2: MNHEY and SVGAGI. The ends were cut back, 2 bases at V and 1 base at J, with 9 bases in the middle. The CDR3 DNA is TGTGCCAGCAGTTACGTCCGGGGGTCCTACGAGCAGTACTTC. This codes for CASSYVRGSYEQYF.

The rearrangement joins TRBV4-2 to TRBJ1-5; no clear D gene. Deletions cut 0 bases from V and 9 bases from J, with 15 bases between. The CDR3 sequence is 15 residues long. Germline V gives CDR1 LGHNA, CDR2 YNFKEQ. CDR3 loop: CASSQDHRSRGPQHF. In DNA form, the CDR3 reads TGTGCCAGCAGCCAAGATCACCGGAGTAGAGGGCCCCAGCATTTT.

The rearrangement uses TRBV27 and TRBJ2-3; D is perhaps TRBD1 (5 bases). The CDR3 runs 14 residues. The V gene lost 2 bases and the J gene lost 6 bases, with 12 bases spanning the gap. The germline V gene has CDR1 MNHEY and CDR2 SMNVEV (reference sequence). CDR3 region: CASSLRRAPDTQYF. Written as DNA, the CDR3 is TGTGCCAGCAGTTTACGCAGGGCCCCCGATACGCAGTATTTT.

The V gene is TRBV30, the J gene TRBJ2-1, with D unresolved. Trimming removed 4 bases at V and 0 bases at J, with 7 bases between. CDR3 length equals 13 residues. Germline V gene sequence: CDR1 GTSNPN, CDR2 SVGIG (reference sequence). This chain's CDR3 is CAWTPDSYNEQFF. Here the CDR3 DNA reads TGTGCCTGGACCCCGGACTCCTACAATGAGCAGTTCTTC.

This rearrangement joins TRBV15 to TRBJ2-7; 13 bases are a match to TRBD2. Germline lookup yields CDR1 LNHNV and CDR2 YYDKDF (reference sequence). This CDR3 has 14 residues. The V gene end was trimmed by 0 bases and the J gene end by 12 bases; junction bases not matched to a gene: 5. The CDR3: CATSRDPLAGGPYF. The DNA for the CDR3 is TGTGCCACCAGCAGAGATCCACTAGCGGGAGGGCCGTACTTC.

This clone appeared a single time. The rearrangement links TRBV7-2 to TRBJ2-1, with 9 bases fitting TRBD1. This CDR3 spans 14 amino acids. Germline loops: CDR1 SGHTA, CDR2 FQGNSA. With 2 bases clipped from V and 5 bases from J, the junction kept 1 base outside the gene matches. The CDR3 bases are TGTGCCAGCAGCTTAAACAGGGGGCACAATGAGCAGTTCTTC. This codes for CASSLNRGHNEQFF. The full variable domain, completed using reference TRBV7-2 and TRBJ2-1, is GAGVSQSPSNKVTEKGKDVELRCDPISGHTALYWYRQSLGQGLEFLIYFQGNSAPDKSGLPSDRFSAERTGGSVSTLTIQRTQQEDSAVYLCASSLNRGHNEQFFGPGTRLTVL.

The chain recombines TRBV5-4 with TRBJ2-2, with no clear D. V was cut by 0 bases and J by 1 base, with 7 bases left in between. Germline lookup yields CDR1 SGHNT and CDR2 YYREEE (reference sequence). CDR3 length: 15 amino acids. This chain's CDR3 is CASSLGAGNTGELFF. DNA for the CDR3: TGTGCCAGCAGCTTGGGGGCAGGGAACACCGGGGAGCTGTTTTTT.

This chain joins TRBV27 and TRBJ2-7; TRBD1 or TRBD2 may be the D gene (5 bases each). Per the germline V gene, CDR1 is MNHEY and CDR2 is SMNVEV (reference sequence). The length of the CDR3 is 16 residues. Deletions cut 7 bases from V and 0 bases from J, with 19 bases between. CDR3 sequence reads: CASTRIRTGLSYEQYF. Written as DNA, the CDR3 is TGTGCCAGCACGCGAATCCGAACAGGACTCTCCTACGAGCAGTACTTC.

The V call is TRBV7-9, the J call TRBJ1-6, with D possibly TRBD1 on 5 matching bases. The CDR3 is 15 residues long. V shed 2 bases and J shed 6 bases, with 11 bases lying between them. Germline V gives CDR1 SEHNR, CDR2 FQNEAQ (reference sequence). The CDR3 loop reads CASSLSTGSNSPLHF. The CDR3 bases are TGTGCCAGCAGCTTATCTACAGGCTCTAATTCACCCCTCCACTTT.